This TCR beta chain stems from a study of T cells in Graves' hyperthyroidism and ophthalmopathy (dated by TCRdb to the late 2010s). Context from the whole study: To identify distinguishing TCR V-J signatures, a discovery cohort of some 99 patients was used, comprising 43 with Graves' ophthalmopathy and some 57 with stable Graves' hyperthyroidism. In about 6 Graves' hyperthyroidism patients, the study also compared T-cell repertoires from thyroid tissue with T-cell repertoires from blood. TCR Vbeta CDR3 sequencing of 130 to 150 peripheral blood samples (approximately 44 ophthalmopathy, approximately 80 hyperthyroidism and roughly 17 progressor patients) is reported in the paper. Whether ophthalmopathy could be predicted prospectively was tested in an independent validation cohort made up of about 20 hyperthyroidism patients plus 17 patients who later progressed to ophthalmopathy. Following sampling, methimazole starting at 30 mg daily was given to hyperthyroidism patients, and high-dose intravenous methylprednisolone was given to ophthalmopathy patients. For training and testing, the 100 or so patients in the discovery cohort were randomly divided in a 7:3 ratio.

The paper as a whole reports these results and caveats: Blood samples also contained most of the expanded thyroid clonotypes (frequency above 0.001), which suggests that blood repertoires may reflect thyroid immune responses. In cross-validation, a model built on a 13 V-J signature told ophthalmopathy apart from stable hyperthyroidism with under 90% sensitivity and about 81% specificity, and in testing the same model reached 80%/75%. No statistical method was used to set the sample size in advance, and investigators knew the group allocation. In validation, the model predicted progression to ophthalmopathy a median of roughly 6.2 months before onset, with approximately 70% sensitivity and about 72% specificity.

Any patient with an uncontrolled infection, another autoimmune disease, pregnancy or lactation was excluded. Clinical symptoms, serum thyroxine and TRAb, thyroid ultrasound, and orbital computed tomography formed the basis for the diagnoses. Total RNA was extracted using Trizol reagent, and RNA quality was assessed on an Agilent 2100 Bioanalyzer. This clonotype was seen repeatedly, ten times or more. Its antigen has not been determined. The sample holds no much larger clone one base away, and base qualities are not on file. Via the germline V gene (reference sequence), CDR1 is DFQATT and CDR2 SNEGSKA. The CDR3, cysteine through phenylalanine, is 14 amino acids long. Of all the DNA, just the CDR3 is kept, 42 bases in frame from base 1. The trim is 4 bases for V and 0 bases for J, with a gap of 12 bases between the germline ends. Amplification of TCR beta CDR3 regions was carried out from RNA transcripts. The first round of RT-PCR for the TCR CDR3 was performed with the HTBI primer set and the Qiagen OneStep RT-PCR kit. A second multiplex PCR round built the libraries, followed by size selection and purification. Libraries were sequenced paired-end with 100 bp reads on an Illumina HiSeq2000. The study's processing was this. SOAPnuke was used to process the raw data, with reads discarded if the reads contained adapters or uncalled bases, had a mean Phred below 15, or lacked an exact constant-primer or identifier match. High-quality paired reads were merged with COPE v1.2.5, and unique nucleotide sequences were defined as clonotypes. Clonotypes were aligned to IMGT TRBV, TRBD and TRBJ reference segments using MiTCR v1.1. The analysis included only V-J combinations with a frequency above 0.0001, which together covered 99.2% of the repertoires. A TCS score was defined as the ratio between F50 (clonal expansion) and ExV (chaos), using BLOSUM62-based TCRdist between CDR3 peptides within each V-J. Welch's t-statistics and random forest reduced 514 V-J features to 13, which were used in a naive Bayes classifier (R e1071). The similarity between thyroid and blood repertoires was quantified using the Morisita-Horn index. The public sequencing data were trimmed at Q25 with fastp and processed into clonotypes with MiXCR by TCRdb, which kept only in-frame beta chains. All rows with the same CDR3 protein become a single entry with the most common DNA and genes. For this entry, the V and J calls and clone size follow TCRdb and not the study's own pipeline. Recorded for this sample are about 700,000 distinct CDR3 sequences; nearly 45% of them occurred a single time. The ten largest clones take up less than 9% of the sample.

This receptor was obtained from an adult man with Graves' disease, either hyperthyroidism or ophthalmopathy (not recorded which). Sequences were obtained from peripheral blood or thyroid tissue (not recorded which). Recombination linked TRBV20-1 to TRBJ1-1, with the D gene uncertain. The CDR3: CSATSGTMNTEAFF. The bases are TGCAGTGCTACAAGTGGAACGATGAACACTGAAGCTTTCTTT.